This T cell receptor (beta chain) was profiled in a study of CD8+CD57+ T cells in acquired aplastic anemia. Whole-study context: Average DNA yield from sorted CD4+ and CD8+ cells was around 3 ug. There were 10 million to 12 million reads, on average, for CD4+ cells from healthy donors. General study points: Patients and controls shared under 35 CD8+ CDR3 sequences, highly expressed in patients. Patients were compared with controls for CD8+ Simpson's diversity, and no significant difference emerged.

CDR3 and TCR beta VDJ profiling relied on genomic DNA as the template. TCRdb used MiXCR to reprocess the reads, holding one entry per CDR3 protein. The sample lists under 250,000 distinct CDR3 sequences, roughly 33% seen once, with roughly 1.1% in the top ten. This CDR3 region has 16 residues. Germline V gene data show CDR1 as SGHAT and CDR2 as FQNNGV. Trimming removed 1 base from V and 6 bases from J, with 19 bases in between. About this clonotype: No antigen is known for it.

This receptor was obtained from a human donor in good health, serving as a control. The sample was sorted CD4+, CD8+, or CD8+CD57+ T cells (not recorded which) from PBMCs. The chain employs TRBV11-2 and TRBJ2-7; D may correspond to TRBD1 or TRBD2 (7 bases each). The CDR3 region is CASSLGLGQRGGEQYF. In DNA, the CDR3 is TGTGCCAGCAGCTTAGGTTTGGGACAGCGGGGAGGCGAGCAGTACTTC.